These T cell receptor beta chains were read from a single sample in a study of Ad26.COV2.S vaccination and SARS-CoV-2 variants. Repertoires were generated with immunoSEQ multiplex PCR, while TCRdb's copy carries only in-frame clones and drops some. Here the sample spans around 450,000 clones, about nine tenths being singletons. Material: peripheral blood, obtained in a trial of Ad26.COV2.S vaccine versus placebo. Every receptor here comes from a person between 18 and 65 years old who received the Ad26.COV2.S COVID-19 vaccine or a placebo. The CDR3 runs from the conserved cysteine through the conserved F or W. A D gene is named only where the DNA matches it firmly. Rows give clone size only sometimes, using once, few, many, or a class for an expanded clone.

j_call v_call clone_size d_call cdr3_aa cdr3_nt
TRBJ2-7 TRBV13 NA NA CASSPKWGYEQYF TGTGCCAGCAGCCCCAAGTGGGGGTACGAGCAGTACTTC
TRBJ2-2 TRBV27 NA TRBD2 CASSSETSRNTGELFF TGTGCCAGCAGTTCGGAGACTAGCCGGAACACCGGGGAGCTGTTTTTT
TRBJ2-2 TRBV6-6 NA NA CASSQSAGLNTGELFF TGTGCCAGCAGCCAGTCGGCTGGCTTGAACACCGGGGAGCTGTTTTTT
TRBJ2-7 TRBV28 NA TRBD2 CASSLHGTSGRRGEQYF TGTGCCAGCAGTTTACACGGGACTAGCGGGAGGCGGGGCGAGCAGTACTTC
TRBJ1-2 TRBV10-2 few NA CASTGEQATSYGYTF TGCGCCAGCACCGGGGAGCAGGCCACTTCCTATGGCTACACCTTC
TRBJ2-2 TRBV4-1 NA NA CASSQYDRSGELFF TGCGCCAGCAGCCAGTACGACAGGTCCGGGGAGCTGTTTTTT
TRBJ2-2 TRBV6-6 NA NA CASSPGGGTNTGELFF TGTGCCAGCAGCCCCGGAGGAGGGACGAACACCGGGGAGCTGTTTTTT
TRBJ1-4 TRBV5-1 NA TRBD1 CASRTGTVNEKLFF TGCGCCAGCAGAACCGGGACAGTTAATGAAAAACTGTTTTTT
TRBJ1-2 TRBV30 NA TRBD1 CAWSPDRGQGYTF TGTGCCTGGAGTCCTGACAGGGGACAAGGCTACACCTTC
TRBJ2-7 TRBV30 NA TRBD1 CAWIRQGSGGQYF TGTGCCTGGATTAGACAGGGGTCAGGCGGGCAGTACTTC
TRBJ2-1 TRBV6-5 NA NA CASILTMGYNEQFF TGTGCCAGCATTCTCACAATGGGGTACAATGAGCAGTTCTTC
TRBJ2-7 TRBV9 NA TRBD2 CASSETSGSYEQYF TGTGCCAGCAGCGAGACTAGCGGGAGCTACGAGCAGTACTTC
TRBJ2-1 TRBV19 NA TRBD2 CASRSSGMNNEQFF TGTGCCAGTAGGTCTAGCGGGATGAACAATGAGCAGTTCTTC
TRBJ2-7 TRBV6-5 NA NA CASSYSIPVYEQYF TGTGCCAGCAGTTACTCGATTCCCGTTTACGAGCAGTACTTC
TRBJ2-7 TRBV19 NA TRBD1 CASSPVTGAYEQYF TGTGCCAGTAGTCCGGTTACAGGGGCCTACGAGCAGTACTTC
TRBJ1-1 TRBV5-1 NA TRBD1 CASKGQGMNTEAFF TGCGCCAGCAAGGGACAGGGGATGAACACTGAAGCTTTCTTT
TRBJ1-1 TRBV7-2 few NA CASSTDRNTEAFF TGTGCCAGCAGTACAGACAGAAACACTGAAGCTTTCTTT
TRBJ2-7 TRBV6-1 few NA CASSEQGTSSYEQYF TGTGCCAGCAGTGAACAGGGGACCAGCTCCTACGAGCAGTACTTC
TRBJ1-1 TRBV7-8 NA NA CATRRARRESNTEAFF TGTGCCACCCGAAGAGCTCGAAGGGAGTCAAACACTGAAGCTTTCTTT
TRBJ1-3 TRBV10-3 NA NA CATQDSGNTIYF TGTGCCACCCAGGACAGTGGAAACACCATATATTTT
TRBJ2-3 TRBV4-3 NA TRBD2 CASSQDVSGRNGRTDTQYF TGCGCCAGCAGCCAAGATGTTAGCGGGAGGAATGGTAGGACAGATACGCAGTATTTT
TRBJ2-1 TRBV27 NA NA CASSLSGNYNEQFF TGTGCCAGCAGTTTATCTGGCAATTACAATGAGCAGTTCTTC
TRBJ2-5 TRBV6-5 NA NA CASSYGMSGGTTQYF TGTGCCAGCAGTTACGGAATGAGTGGAGGTACGACCCAGTACTTC